A selection of T cell receptor beta chains follows, all from one sample in a study of T cell responses to AZD1222 COVID-19 vaccine. This table comes from immunoSEQ multiplex PCR, and its TCRdb copy is limited to in-frame clones, with some not included. The sample has over 100,000 clones; approximately 86% are singletons. Sequenced material: peripheral blood, taken on day 0 of AZD1222 vaccination. Source of these receptors: an adult in good health. Both conserved end residues are part of each CDR3. A D gene is named only where the DNA matches it firmly. Clone size is shown for a subset of rows, as once, few, many or a class of expanded clone.

>TRBV5-5|-|TRBJ1-2|-
CASSLVQQANYGYTF
TGTGCCAGCAGCTTGGTTCAGCAAGCTAACTATGGCTACACCTTC
>TRBV30|-|TRBJ1-2|TRBD1
CAWSRQGGYGYTF
TGTGCCTGGAGTCGACAGGGAGGGTATGGCTACACCTTC
>TRBV9|-|TRBJ2-5|TRBD2
CASSVGLAGVEGTQYF
TGTGCCAGCAGCGTCGGACTAGCGGGGGTGGAGGGGACCCAGTACTTC
>TRBV7-9|-|TRBJ2-5|-
CASSPTGVGETQYF
TGTGCCAGCAGCCCTACGGGGGTGGGAGAGACCCAGTACTTC
>TRBV5-4|-|TRBJ2-3|-
CASSWGRGVTDTQYF
TGTGCCAGCAGCTGGGGGCGGGGTGTCACAGATACGCAGTATTTT
>TRBV27|-|TRBJ2-1|-
CASSFTGTFYEQFF
TGTGCCAGCAGTTTTACCGGGACTTTTTATGAGCAGTTCTTC
>TRBV7-2|-|TRBJ1-2|-
CASSSIGTGNYGYTF
TGTGCCAGCAGCTCTATAGGGACGGGAAACTATGGCTACACCTTC
>TRBV7-2|once|TRBJ2-2|-
CASRAGPGELFF
TGTGCCAGCAGGGCGGGTCCCGGGGAGCTGTTTTTT
>TRBV18|-|TRBJ2-2|TRBD2
CASSPPSGGATGELFF
TGTGCCAGCTCACCACCGAGCGGGGGGGCCACCGGGGAGCTGTTTTTT
>TRBV28|-|TRBJ1-5|-
CASRAISWRDSNQPQHF
TGTGCCAGCAGGGCGATATCATGGCGGGATAGCAATCAGCCCCAGCATTTT
>TRBV19|-|TRBJ2-7|TRBD1
CASSSTGDPGPNEEQYF
TGTGCCAGTAGTTCCACAGGGGATCCTGGGCCCAACGAAGAGCAGTACTTC
>TRBV5-8|-|TRBJ1-4|-
CASSLVPGGKLFF
TGTGCCAGCAGCTTGGTACCGGGCGGAAAACTGTTTTTT
>TRBV24-1|-|TRBJ1-5|-
CATSDTRQSNQPQHF
TGTGCCACCAGTGACACCCGACAGAGCAATCAGCCCCAGCATTTT
>TRBV19|once|TRBJ2-4|TRBD1
CATSTGGRNIQYF
TGTGCCACCTCGACAGGGGGAAGAAACATTCAGTACTTC
>TRBV12-3/TRBV12-4|-|TRBJ2-1|-
CASSLASPGRQFF
TGTGCCAGCAGTTTAGCGAGTCCCGGGAGGCAGTTCTTC
>TRBV20-1|-|TRBJ1-3|TRBD1
CSASPTGPSGNTIYF
TGCAGTGCTAGTCCGACAGGGCCCTCTGGAAACACCATATATTTT
>TRBV18|-|TRBJ1-1|-
CASSPLTGTNTEAFF
TGTGCCAGCTCACCGTTGACAGGAACGAACACTGAAGCTTTCTTT
>TRBV5-6|-|TRBJ2-2|-
CASSLGPDGELFF
TGTGCCAGCAGCTTGGGACCGGACGGGGAGCTGTTTTTT
>TRBV6-2/TRBV6-3|-|TRBJ2-7|TRBD1
CASSYSGTGGFSEQYF
TGTGCCAGCAGTTACTCGGGCACAGGGGGCTTTTCCGAGCAGTACTTC
>TRBV6-1|-|TRBJ2-7|-
CATGDRGDGSYEQYF
TGTGCCACCGGGGATCGTGGGGACGGCTCCTACGAGCAGTACTTC
>TRBV7-2|-|TRBJ1-2|-
CASSLAPASGGYTF
TGTGCCAGCAGCTTAGCGCCGGCTAGCGGGGGGTACACCTTC
>TRBV6-2/TRBV6-3|-|TRBJ1-2|-
CASSYGYQGRYGYTF
TGTGCCAGCAGTTACGGATACCAGGGACGGTATGGCTACACCTTC